Listed here are 27 T cell receptor beta chains from one sample, sequenced in a study of T cells in Graves' hyperthyroidism and ophthalmopathy. TCR beta CDR3 region amplification was performed from RNA transcripts. HTBI primers were employed in a first-round RT-PCR of the TCR CDR3. MiXCR, applied by TCRdb to the multiplex PCR reads, yields one record per CDR3 protein. The table has more than 350,000 distinct CDR3 sequences, about 14% seen once. Sequenced: blood. The receptors originated from a woman in her twenties or thirties with Graves' ophthalmopathy.

Many counts were recorded for this clonotype. This sequence joins TRBV12-3 or TRBV12-4 and TRBJ2-7; possibly TRBD2 for D (6 bases). Trimming took 5 bases from V and 9 from J, leaving 17 bases between them. The CDR3 spans 13 residues. As DNA, the CDR3 is TGTGCCAGCAGTAAACGGGACGAAGCGGGGCAGTACTTC. Residues: CASSKRDEAGQYF.

The V gene is TRBV11-2, the J gene TRBJ2-3, with 11 nucleotides matching TRBD2. The CDR3 is 16 amino acids. Per germline, CDR1 SGHAT and CDR2 FQNNGV. The DNA for the CDR3 is TGTGTTAGCAGCCTCGTAGCGGGGGGGCCGTTTGATACGCAGTATTTT. It translates to CVSSLVAGGPFDTQYF.

This clonotype was recorded at least ten times. Here the CDR3 DNA reads TGCGCCAGCAGCCACGCATCGGGACGTATCACAGATACGCAGTATTTT. Translating it yields CASSHASGRITDTQYF. This chain links TRBV5-1 with TRBJ2-3; D may correspond to TRBD1 or TRBD2 (5 bases each). Germline V gene lookup returns CDR1 SGHRS and CDR2 YFSETQ. This CDR3 is 16 amino acids long. V lost 4 bases, J lost 2 bases, and 17 bases lay in between.

The chain's CDR3 is CASRRTSKETQYF. CDR3 nucleotide sequence: TGCGCCAGCAGACGGACTAGTAAAGAGACCCAGTACTTC. This chain joins TRBV10-2 and TRBJ2-5; 7 positions match TRBD2. This CDR3 spans 13 amino acids. Germline assignment: CDR1 WSHSY and CDR2 SAAADI. Trimming took 6 bases from V and 3 from J; bases not matched to a gene: 4.

There are many counts of this clonotype. The chain couples TRBV5-8 to TRBJ2-7; D remains ambiguous. Per the germline V gene, CDR1 is SGHTS and CDR2 is YDEGEE. V lost 5 bases, J lost 6 bases, and 18 bases lay in between. This CDR3 comprises 14 residues. CDR3 loop: CASSYPGPAAEQYF. In DNA, the CDR3 is TGTGCCAGCAGTTACCCGGGCCCCGCGGCCGAGCAGTACTTC.

Points on this clonotype: A much larger clone lies one base from this, so it may be a read error. The chain combines TRBV5-1 with TRBJ2-1, with a tentative D call TRBD1 (6 bases). From germline, CDR1 is SGHRS and CDR2 YFSETQ. The CDR3 covers 14 residues. V was cut by 2 bases and J by 10 bases, with 16 bases left in between. The CDR3: CASSLTGNSYEQFF. The CDR3 region has the DNA TGCGCCAGCAGCTTAACAGGGAATAGCTACGAGCAGTTCTTC.

This clonotype was detected a few times. A much larger clonotype is one base distant, so this may be a read error. The chain has TRBV28 and TRBJ1-1; D remains unclear. This CDR3 has 14 amino acids. Germline CDR1 reads MDHEN; CDR2 reads SYDVKM. CDR3 bases: TGTGCCTGCAGTTTAATGGGTGGGGACACTGAAGCTTTCTTT. This gives the protein CACSLMGGDTEAFF. Supplemented by reference TRBV28 and TRBJ1-1, the full variable domain reads DVKVTQSSRYLVKRTGEKVFLECVQDMDHENMFWYRQDPGLGLRLIYFSYDVKMKEKGDIPEGYSVSREKKERFSLILESASTNQTSMYLCACSLMGGDTEAFFGQGTRLTVV.

This clonotype was seen repeatedly, ten times or more. The chain couples TRBV28 to TRBJ1-5; 8 bases are shared with TRBD1. CDR3 length equals 15 residues. In germline, CDR1 is MDHEN, CDR2 SYDVKM. V was clipped by 6 bases and J by 2 bases; unmatched bases: 6. The CDR3 DNA sequence: TGTGCCAGCAGACCGACAGGGGAACGCAATCAGCCCCAGCATTTT. Its translation: CASRPTGERNQPQHF.

This clonotype was recorded many times. This chain uses TRBV5-8 with TRBJ2-3, with TRBD2 as a possible D gene (5 bases). The CDR3 is 16 amino acids. Trimming removed 0 bases from V and 0 bases from J, with 11 bases in between. Germline CDR1 SGHTS, CDR2 YDEGEE. The CDR3 reads CASSLGAGPSTDTQYF. CDR3 in DNA: TGTGCCAGCAGCTTGGGGGCGGGCCCTAGCACAGATACGCAGTATTTT. The whole variable domain, filled in from reference TRBV5-8 and TRBJ2-3, reads EAGVTQSPTHLIKTRGQQATLRCSPISGHTSVYWYQQALGLGLQFLLWYDEGEERNRGNFPPRFSGRQFPNYSSELNVNALELEDSALYLCASSLGAGPSTDTQYFGPGTRLTVL.

This clonotype was observed many times. The rearrangement uses TRBV5-1 and TRBJ1-5, with D maybe TRBD1 (5 bases). Germline V gene data show CDR1 as SGHRS and CDR2 as YFSETQ. V lost 0 bases and J lost 1, with 11 bases in between. This CDR3 has 16 residues. Written as DNA, the CDR3 is TGCGCCAGCAGCTTGGAACCGGGACGCAGCAATCAGCCCCAGCATTTT. Amino acids: CASSLEPGRSNQPQHF.

As for this clonotype: A much larger clone lies one base from this, so it may be a read error. The rearrangement links TRBV6-2 or TRBV6-3 to TRBJ2-7; TRBD1 aligns across 8 bases. CDR3 size: 13 residues. Germline V gene data show CDR1 as MNHEY and CDR2 as SVGEGT. CDR3 nucleotide sequence: TGTGCCAGCGGCCGGACAGGGTCCTGCGAGCAGTACTTC. This encodes CASGRTGSCEQYF.

This clonotype was counted ten times or more. The chain has TRBV18 and TRBJ2-5, with 7 bases fitting TRBD1. CDR3 length: 13 residues. Germline V gene data show CDR1 as KGHSH and CDR2 as LQKENI. V lost 1 base, J lost 5 bases, and 1 base stayed unmatched. CDR3 protein: CASSPQGAETQYF. The CDR3 nucleotides are TGTGCCAGCTCACCACAGGGGGCGGAGACCCAGTACTTC.

The gene calls are TRBV7-9 and TRBJ2-3; D is uncertain. Germline V gene data show CDR1 as SEHNR and CDR2 as FQNEAQ (reference sequence). Trimming cost V 3 bases and J 14 bases, with 15 bases left between them. This CDR3 spans 12 amino acids. The CDR3 DNA reads as TGTGCCAGCAGCTTCGGGCCACCGTATTCGTATTTT. It codes for CASSFGPPYSYF.

This clonotype was seen at least ten times. V usage is TRBV3-1 and J usage is TRBJ1-1; D is possibly TRBD1 (6 bases). The CDR3 has 15 amino acids. Trimming left V 6 bases short and J 5 bases short, with 19 bases between. Germline CDR1 and CDR2: LGHDT and YNNKEL (reference sequence). CDR3 sequence reads: CASSHDRQVTTEAFF. The CDR3 region has the DNA TGTGCCAGCAGTCACGATCGACAGGTCACTACTGAAGCTTTCTTT.

This chain uses TRBV20-1 with TRBJ2-1; a possible D gene is TRBD1 (5 bases). Germline values: CDR1 DFQATT, CDR2 SNEGSKA (reference sequence). Trimming left V 4 bases short and J 1 base short, with 11 bases between. The CDR3 extends over 14 amino acids. CDR3 sequence (DNA): TGCAGTGCTACCAGGGCCTTTTCCTACAATGAGCAGTTCTTC. This translates into CSATRAFSYNEQFF.

This clonotype was seen ten or more times. The rearrangement joins TRBV5-8 to TRBJ1-2; D not certain. Germline V CDR1 and CDR2: SGHTS, YDEGEE. The CDR3 runs 16 residues. The germline V and J ends were trimmed by 2 bases and 2 bases, with 16 bases remaining between them. The CDR3 sequence is CASSLTPWGVNYGYTF. The DNA for the CDR3 is TGTGCCAGCAGCTTAACGCCATGGGGTGTAAACTATGGCTACACCTTC.

This clonotype was seen ten or more times. The rearrangement joins TRBV30 to TRBJ2-5; 9 positions match TRBD2. Trimming removed 5 bases from V and 5 bases from J; junction bases left unmatched: 3. The CDR3 runs to 12 residues. Germline values: CDR1 GTSNPN, CDR2 SVGIG (reference sequence). The DNA of the CDR3 is TGTGCCTGGGGGACTAGCCTTGAGACCCAGTACTTC. As protein: CAWGTSLETQYF.

The sample holds many counts of this clonotype. The chain uses TRBV5-1 and TRBJ1-3, with TRBD1 matching over 7 bases. With V trimmed by 3 bases and J by 0 bases, 6 bases remained unmatched. Germline-derived CDR1 and CDR2 are SGHRS and YFSETQ. The CDR3 spans 16 residues. The CDR3 sequence is CASSSRDRSSGNTIYF. CDR3 coding DNA: TGCGCCAGCAGCTCCCGGGACAGAAGCTCTGGAAACACCATATATTTT.

This clonotype was counted many times. V and J are TRBV12-3 or TRBV12-4 and TRBJ1-5, with 8 bases aligning to TRBD1. This CDR3 comprises 15 residues. J gave up 4 bases and V 7 bases, and 9 bases lay outside the gene matches. This chain's CDR3 is CASTERTGRNQPQHF. CDR3 in DNA: TGTGCCAGCACAGAAAGGACAGGGCGAAATCAGCCCCAGCATTTT.

The V and J genes are TRBV9 and TRBJ2-1; D is unresolved. Per the germline V gene, CDR1 is SGDLS and CDR2 is YYNGEE. The V and J ends lost 6 bases and 6 bases respectively, with 10 bases between them. The CDR3 covers 12 residues. The CDR3 coding sequence is TGTGCCAGCACCCGACCTGGCAATGAGCAGTTCTTC. Amino acids: CASTRPGNEQFF.

This clonotype was observed many times. The chain is built from TRBV27 and TRBJ2-7; D ambiguous. This CDR3 is 14 amino acids long. Germline CDR1 reads MNHEY; CDR2 reads SMNVEV (reference sequence). The V gene lost 3 bases and the J gene lost 0 bases, with 9 bases spanning the gap. The CDR3 is CASSFSFPSYEQYF. The DNA of the CDR3 is TGTGCCAGCAGTTTCAGCTTTCCCTCCTACGAGCAGTACTTC.

This clonotype was seen ten or more times. The chain uses TRBV10-3 and TRBJ1-2; no clear D gene. The germline V and J ends were trimmed by 4 bases and 5 bases, with 8 bases remaining between them. The CDR3 is 12 amino acids. CDR1 ENHRY and CDR2 SYGVKD come from the germline V gene. The CDR3 region has the DNA TGTGCCATCAGTGGGGGTGGGTATGGCTACACCTTC. Translation: CAISGGGYGYTF.

This clonotype was seen at least ten times. The chain is built from TRBV2 and TRBJ2-7, with D perhaps matching TRBD1 (6 bases). The CDR3 consists of 13 residues. Germline CDR1 reads SNHLY; CDR2 reads FYNNEI. V gave up 8 bases and J gave up 7 bases, with 18 bases separating them. CDR3 nucleotide sequence: TGTGCCAGCGGGGGCCGCGCTACGAGGGAGCAGTACTTC. As protein: CASGGRATREQYF.

In its sample, this clonotype was seen many times. CDR3 amino acids: CASRHQPGPTEAFF. The CDR3 DNA sequence: TGTGCCAGTAGACATCAGCCGGGCCCCACTGAAGCTTTCTTT. V is TRBV19 and J is TRBJ1-1; D gene unclear. The CDR3 totals 14 residues. CDR1 is LNHDA, CDR2 SQIVND, per germline (reference sequence). V was cut by 6 bases and J by 4 bases, with 15 bases left in between.

The sample holds many counts of this clonotype. The chain carries TRBV11-2 and TRBJ2-2; unclear D gene. The CDR3 has 13 amino acids. Germline V gene sequence: CDR1 SGHAT, CDR2 FQNNGV. The V end lost 5 bases, the J end lost 6 bases, and 10 bases lay between the germline ends. The CDR3 bases are TGTGCCAGCAGCCAAAATCCGGCCGGGGAGCTGTTTTTT. Amino acids: CASSQNPAGELFF.

A note on this clonotype: A much larger clone is a single base away; this may be a read error. The rearrangement joins TRBV28 to TRBJ1-1; the D gene is possibly TRBD1 (6 bases). CDR1 and CDR2 (germline): MDHEN, SYDVKM. The CDR3 contains 11 residues. The CDR3, as DNA: TGTGCCAGCAGGGACAGCACTCAAGCTTTCTTT. Protein product: CASRDSTQAFF. Using reference TRBV28 and TRBJ1-1 for the parts outside the CDR3, the full variable domain is DVKVTQSSRYLVKRTGEKVFLECVQDMDHENMFWYRQDPGLGLRLIYFSYDVKMKEKGDIPEGYSVSREKKERFSLILESASTNQTSMYLCASRDSTQAFFGQGTRLTVV.

At least ten counts were recorded for this clonotype. The chain is built from TRBV30 and TRBJ2-3, with TRBD2 identical over 8 bases. This CDR3 contains 17 residues. Germline CDR1 and CDR2: GTSNPN and SVGIG (reference sequence). Trimming took 6 bases from V and 4 from J; bases not matched to a gene: 18. DNA of the CDR3: TGTGCCTGCCCTAGGACCCGGCTAGACGGGAGGGCAGATACGCAGTATTTT. It translates to CACPRTRLDGRADTQYF.